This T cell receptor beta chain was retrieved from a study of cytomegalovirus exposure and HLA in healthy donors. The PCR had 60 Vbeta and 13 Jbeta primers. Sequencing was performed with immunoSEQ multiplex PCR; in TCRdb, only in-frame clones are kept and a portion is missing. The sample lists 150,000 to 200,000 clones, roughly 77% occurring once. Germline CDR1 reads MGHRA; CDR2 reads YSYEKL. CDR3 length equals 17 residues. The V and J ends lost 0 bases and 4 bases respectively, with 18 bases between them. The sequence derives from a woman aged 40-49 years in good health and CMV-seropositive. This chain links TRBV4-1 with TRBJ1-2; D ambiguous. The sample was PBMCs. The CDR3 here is CASSQDPNGNALYGYTF. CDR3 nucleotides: TGCGCCAGCAGCCAAGATCCAAACGGTAACGCCCTCTATGGCTACACCTTC.